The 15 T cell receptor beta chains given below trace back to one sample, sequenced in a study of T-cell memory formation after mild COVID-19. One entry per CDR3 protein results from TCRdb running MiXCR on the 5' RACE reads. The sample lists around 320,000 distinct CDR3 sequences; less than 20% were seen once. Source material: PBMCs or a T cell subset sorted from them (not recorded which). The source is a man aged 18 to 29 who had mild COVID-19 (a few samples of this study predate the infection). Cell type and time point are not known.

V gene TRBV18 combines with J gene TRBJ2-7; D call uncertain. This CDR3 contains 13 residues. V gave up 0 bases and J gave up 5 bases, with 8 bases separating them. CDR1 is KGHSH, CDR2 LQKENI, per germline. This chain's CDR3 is CASSPPNQDEQYF. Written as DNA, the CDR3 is TGTGCCAGCTCACCACCGAACCAGGACGAGCAGTACTTC.

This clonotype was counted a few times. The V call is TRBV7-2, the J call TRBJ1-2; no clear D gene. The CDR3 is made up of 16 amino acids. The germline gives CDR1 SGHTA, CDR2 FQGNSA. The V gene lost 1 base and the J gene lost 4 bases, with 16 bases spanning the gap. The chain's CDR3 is CASSLVSGKNLYGYTF. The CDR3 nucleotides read TGTGCCAGCAGCTTAGTATCGGGGAAAAACCTCTATGGCTACACCTTC.

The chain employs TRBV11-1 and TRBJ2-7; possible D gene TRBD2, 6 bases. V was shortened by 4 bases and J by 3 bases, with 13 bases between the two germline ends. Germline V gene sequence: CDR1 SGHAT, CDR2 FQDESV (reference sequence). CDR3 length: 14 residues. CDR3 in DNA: TGTGCCAGCAGCTCTGTTCCCGGGGGCTACGAGCAGTACTTC. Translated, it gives CASSSVPGGYEQYF.

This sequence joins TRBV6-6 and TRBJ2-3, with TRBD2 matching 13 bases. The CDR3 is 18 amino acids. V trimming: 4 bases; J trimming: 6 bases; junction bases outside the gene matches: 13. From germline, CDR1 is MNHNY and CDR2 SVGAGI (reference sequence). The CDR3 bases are TGTGCCAGCAGTTTCCTGACCGGGACTAGCGGGGCTAAGGATACGCAGTATTTT. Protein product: CASSFLTGTSGAKDTQYF.

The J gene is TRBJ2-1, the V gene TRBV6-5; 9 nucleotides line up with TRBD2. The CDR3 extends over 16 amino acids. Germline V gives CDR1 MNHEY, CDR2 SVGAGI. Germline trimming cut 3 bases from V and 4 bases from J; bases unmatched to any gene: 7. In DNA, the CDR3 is TGTGCCAGCAGTTATCTCAGCGGGGGGAAGTACAATGAGCAGTTCTTC. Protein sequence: CASSYLSGGKYNEQFF.

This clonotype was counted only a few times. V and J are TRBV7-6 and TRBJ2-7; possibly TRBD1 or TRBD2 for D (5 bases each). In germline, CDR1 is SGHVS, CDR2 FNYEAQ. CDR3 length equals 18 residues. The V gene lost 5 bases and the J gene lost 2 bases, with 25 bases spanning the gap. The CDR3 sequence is CASSGRAQGPGTTYEQYF. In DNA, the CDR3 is TGTGCCAGCAGCGGACGCGCGCAGGGTCCAGGGACCACCTACGAGCAGTACTTC.

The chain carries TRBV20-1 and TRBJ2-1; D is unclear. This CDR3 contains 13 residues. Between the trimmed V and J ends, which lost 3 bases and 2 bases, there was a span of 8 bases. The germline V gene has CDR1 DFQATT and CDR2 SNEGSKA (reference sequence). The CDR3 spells CSASKATYNEQFF. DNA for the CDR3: TGCAGTGCTAGTAAGGCTACCTACAATGAGCAGTTCTTC.

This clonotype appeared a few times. The DNA for the CDR3 is TGTGCCAGCAGTCCGTACTCTGGAGGGACTGAAGCTTTCTTT. It yields the protein CASSPYSGGTEAFF. The chain uses TRBV27 and TRBJ1-1; D unresolved. Germline V gene lookup returns CDR1 MNHEY and CDR2 SMNVEV (reference sequence). Trimming took 5 bases from V and 5 from J, leaving 15 bases between them. The CDR3 is made up of 14 amino acids.

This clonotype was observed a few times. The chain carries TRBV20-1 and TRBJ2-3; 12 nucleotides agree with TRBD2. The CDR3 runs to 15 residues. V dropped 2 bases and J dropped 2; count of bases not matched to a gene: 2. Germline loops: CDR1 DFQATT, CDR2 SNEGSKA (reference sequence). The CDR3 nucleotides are TGCAGTGCTAGACTAGCGGGGGGGTTCACAGATACGCAGTATTTT. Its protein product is CSARLAGGFTDTQYF.

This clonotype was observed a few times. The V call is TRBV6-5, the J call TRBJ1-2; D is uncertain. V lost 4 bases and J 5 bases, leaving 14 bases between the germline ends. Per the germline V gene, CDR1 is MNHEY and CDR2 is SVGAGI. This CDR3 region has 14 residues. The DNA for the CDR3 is TGTGCCAGCAGTTCATTAATTGCGGGATATGGCTACACCTTC. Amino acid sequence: CASSSLIAGYGYTF.

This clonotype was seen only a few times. CDR3 nucleotides: TGTGCCAGCAGCTTATCAGGACTAGCGGGGGGCCCGCAGCAGTTCTTC. Translation: CASSLSGLAGGPQQFF. The J gene is TRBJ2-1, the V gene TRBV7-2; 14 bases align to TRBD2. Looked up from germline, CDR1 is SGHTA and CDR2 is FQGNSA. V trimming: 2 bases; J trimming: 11 bases; junction bases outside the gene matches: 8. CDR3 size: 16 residues.

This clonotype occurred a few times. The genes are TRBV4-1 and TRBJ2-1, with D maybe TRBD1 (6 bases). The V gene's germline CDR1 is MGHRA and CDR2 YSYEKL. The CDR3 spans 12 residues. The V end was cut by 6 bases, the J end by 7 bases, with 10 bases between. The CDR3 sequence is CASRQGWNEQFF. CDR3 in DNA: TGCGCCAGCAGGCAGGGGTGGAATGAGCAGTTCTTC.

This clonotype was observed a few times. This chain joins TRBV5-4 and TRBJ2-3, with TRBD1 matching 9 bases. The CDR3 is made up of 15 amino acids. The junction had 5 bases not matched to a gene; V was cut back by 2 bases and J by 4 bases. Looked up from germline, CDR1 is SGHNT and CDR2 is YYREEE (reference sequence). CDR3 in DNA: TGTGCCAGCAGCTTTGACAGGGGGAACGCAGATACGCAGTATTTT. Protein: CASSFDRGNADTQYF.

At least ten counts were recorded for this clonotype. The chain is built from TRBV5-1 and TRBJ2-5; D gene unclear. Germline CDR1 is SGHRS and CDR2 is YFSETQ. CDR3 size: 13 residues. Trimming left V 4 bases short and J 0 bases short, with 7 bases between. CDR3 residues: CASSLTNQETQYF. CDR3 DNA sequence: TGCGCCAGCAGCCTGACAAACCAAGAGACCCAGTACTTC.

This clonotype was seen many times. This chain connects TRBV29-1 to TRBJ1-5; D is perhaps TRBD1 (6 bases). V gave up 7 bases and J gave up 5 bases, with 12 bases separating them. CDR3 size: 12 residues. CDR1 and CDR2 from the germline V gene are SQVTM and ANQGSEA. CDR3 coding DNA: TGCAGCGCACAGGAGGGGGATCAGCCCCAGCATTTT. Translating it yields CSAQEGDQPQHF.